One and the same sample provided the 20 T cell receptor beta chains below, sequenced in a study of blood T cell repertoires in COVID-19. The protocol was immunoSEQ multiplex PCR, while the TCRdb copy is restricted to in-frame clones and leaves out a portion. The top ten hold roughly 6.7% of the sample, which has 55,000 to 80,000 clones, around 88% seen once. Sequenced: peripheral blood. The receptors were sampled from a human donor in a cohort sampled during active COVID-19.

The chain joins TRBV11-2 to TRBJ2-5; TRBD1 agrees at 9 bases. J gave up 5 bases and V 4 bases, and 5 bases lay outside the gene matches. The CDR3 length is 14 residues. Germline V lookup: CDR1 SGHAT, CDR2 FQNNGV. Written as DNA, the CDR3 is TGTGCCAGCAGCTACACAGGGGGCGAGGAGACCCAGTACTTC. It specifies CASSYTGGEETQYF.

The J gene is TRBJ2-1, the V gene TRBV7-9, with D perhaps TRBD2 (7 bases). The CDR3 spans 14 residues. V was shortened by 8 bases and J by 5 bases, with 16 bases between the two germline ends. CDR1 and CDR2 (germline): SEHNR, FQNEAQ (reference sequence). The CDR3 DNA reads TGTGCCAGCGGCCCAAGGGGGGGAAACAATGAGCAGTTCTTC. This encodes CASGPRGGNNEQFF.

The J gene is TRBJ2-6, the V gene TRBV9; D is possibly TRBD2 (5 bases). The V gene's germline CDR1 is SGDLS and CDR2 YYNGEE. Between the trimmed V and J ends, which lost 4 bases and 0 bases, there was a span of 17 bases. This CDR3 has 18 amino acids. The CDR3: CASSWVGGPNSGANVLTF. CDR3 in DNA: TGTGCCAGCAGCTGGGTCGGAGGCCCCAACTCTGGGGCCAACGTCCTGACTTTC.

The chain is built from TRBV5-8 and TRBJ1-1; D call uncertain. V was pared by 4 bases and J by 1 base, with 11 bases between. CDR1 is SGHTS and CDR2 is YDEGEE in the germline V gene. This CDR3 spans 14 amino acids. The CDR3 region has the DNA TGTGCCAGCAGCCGCAACCGCAGGAACACTGAAGCTTTCTTT. This translates into CASSRNRRNTEAFF.

This chain connects TRBV29-1 to TRBJ1-1; D possibly corresponds to TRBD1 (5 bases). Trimming pared 6 bases from V and 5 bases from J, leaving 10 bases between. The CDR3 is 11 residues long. CDR1 is SQVTM, CDR2 ANQGSEA, per germline. The CDR3 spells CSVGGGTEAFF. The CDR3 DNA sequence: TGCAGCGTAGGCGGGGGGACTGAAGCTTTCTTT.

This clone was observed a handful of times. The CDR3 loop is CASSFGNSYEQYF. CDR3 DNA: TGTGCCAGCAGCTTCGGGAATTCCTACGAGCAGTACTTC. The chain uses TRBV7-9 and TRBJ2-7; D may be TRBD2 (5 bases). The CDR3 covers 13 residues. V gave up 3 bases and J gave up 1 base, with 7 bases separating them. Germline CDR1 SEHNR, CDR2 FQNEAQ (reference sequence).

This clone was observed a single time. The rearrangement uses TRBV5-1 and TRBJ1-5; 7 bases line up with TRBD1. J gave up 0 bases and V 4 bases, and 10 bases lay outside the gene matches. The CDR3 loop spans 17 amino acids. The V gene's germline CDR1 is SGHRS and CDR2 YFSETQ. The CDR3 loop is CASSPTGICYSNQPQHF. The CDR3 bases are TGCGCCAGCAGCCCGACAGGGATCTGTTATAGCAATCAGCCCCAGCATTTT.

The chain carries TRBV13 and TRBJ1-2; 9 nucleotides agree with TRBD1. The V segment lost 5 bases and the J segment 6 bases; nucleotides outside the gene matches: 10. From germline, CDR1 is PRHDT and CDR2 FYEKMQ (reference sequence). The CDR3 covers 15 residues. The CDR3: CASSTRQGGTHGYTF. CDR3 bases: TGTGCCAGCAGCACGCGACAGGGGGGCACGCATGGCTACACCTTC.

V usage is TRBV2 and J usage is TRBJ2-1; TRBD1 might be the D (5 bases). Germline V gives CDR1 SNHLY, CDR2 FYNNEI. The CDR3 sequence is 14 residues long. V gave up 1 base and J gave up 12 bases, with 16 bases separating them. CDR3 DNA sequence: TGTGCCAGCAGTGAAGGAAAGGGGCGGTCGGGGCAGTTCTTC. It encodes CASSEGKGRSGQFF.

CDR3 coding DNA: TGTGCCAGCAGTTACTCGGACAGGGCTCGGTTGCAGTACTTC. This encodes CASSYSDRARLQYF. The J gene is TRBJ2-7, the V gene TRBV6-6; 8 bases line up with TRBD1. The CDR3 loop spans 14 amino acids. V shed 0 bases, J shed 9 bases, and the junction held 7 bases outside the gene matches. Germline assignment: CDR1 MNHNY and CDR2 SVGAGI (reference sequence).

The chain couples TRBV5-6 to TRBJ1-4; D is uncertain. The CDR3 spans 13 residues. V lost 0 bases and J 4 bases, leaving 4 bases between the germline ends. From germline, CDR1 is SGHDT and CDR2 YYEEEE. CDR3: CASSLVSNEKLFF. CDR3 nucleotide sequence: TGTGCCAGCAGCTTGGTTAGTAATGAAAAACTGTTTTTT.

V is TRBV5-5 and J is TRBJ1-1, with D possibly being TRBD1 (5 bases). Trimming left V 4 bases short and J 3 bases short, with 13 bases between. The CDR3 loop spans 14 amino acids. CDR1 and CDR2 from the germline V gene are SGHKS and YYEKEE (reference sequence). CDR3 coding DNA: TGTGCCAGCAGCATGACTCCGGGGGACACTGAAGCTTTCTTT. Amino acids: CASSMTPGDTEAFF.

The chain has TRBV19 and TRBJ1-2; D gene uncertain. Trimming took 5 bases from V and 7 from J, leaving 14 bases between them. Germline loops: CDR1 LNHDA, CDR2 SQIVND (reference sequence). The CDR3 is 13 residues long. The CDR3 nucleotides are TGTGCCAGTAGTTTCGAGAGGGATCGTGGCTACACCTTC. Protein: CASSFERDRGYTF.

This chain connects TRBV25-1 to TRBJ2-7, with 11 bases identical to TRBD1. CDR1 and CDR2 from the germline V gene are MGHDK and SYGVNS. This CDR3 comprises 14 residues. The junction had 2 bases not matched to a gene; V was cut back by 4 bases and J by 3 bases. The CDR3 is CASSGDRGSYEQYF. The CDR3 bases are TGTGCCAGCAGTGGGGACAGGGGGAGCTACGAGCAGTACTTC.

The genes are TRBV27 and TRBJ2-5; TRBD2 agrees at 11 bases. The V and J ends lost 6 bases and 2 bases, in that order; junction bases with no gene match: 5. The CDR3 extends over 15 amino acids. The germline CDR1 and CDR2 sequences are MNHEY and SMNVEV (reference sequence). The CDR3 DNA reads TGTGCCAGCAGCCTAGCGGGAGGAAAGCAAGAGACCCAGTACTTC. This translates into CASSLAGGKQETQYF.

The rearrangement links TRBV7-2 to TRBJ1-5; D is ambiguous. Trimming removed 3 bases from V and 8 bases from J, with 11 bases in between. The CDR3 extends over 13 amino acids. Germline V gives CDR1 SGHTA, CDR2 FQGNSA. The chain's CDR3 is CASSLITVEPQHF. CDR3 in DNA: TGTGCCAGCAGCTTGATTACGGTAGAGCCCCAGCATTTT.

V and J are TRBV19 and TRBJ1-1; D is ambiguous. CDR3 size: 13 residues. V lost 5 bases, J lost 4 bases, and 11 bases lay in between. From germline, CDR1 is LNHDA and CDR2 SQIVND (reference sequence). CDR3: CASSFRHITEAFF. CDR3 nucleotides: TGTGCCAGTAGTTTTAGACACATCACTGAAGCTTTCTTT.

The genes are TRBV6-1 and TRBJ2-2, with D unclear. CDR3 length equals 14 residues. CDR1 and CDR2 from the germline V gene are MNHNS and SASEGT. The V gene lost 2 bases and the J gene lost 7 bases, with 11 bases spanning the gap. Written as DNA, the CDR3 is TGTGCCAGCAGTGAATTTAGCAGACTCGGGGAGCTGTTTTTT. Protein sequence: CASSEFSRLGELFF.

The chain carries TRBV9 and TRBJ2-2, with D possibly TRBD2 on 5 matching bases. The CDR3 consists of 16 residues. Germline values: CDR1 SGDLS, CDR2 YYNGEE. Trimming left V 3 bases short and J 2 bases short, with 14 bases between. CDR3 DNA: TGTGCCAGCAGCGGACGGGAAGGGATCAACACCGGGGAGCTGTTTTTT. This encodes CASSGREGINTGELFF.

The chain joins TRBV11-2 to TRBJ2-3, with 9 nucleotides matching TRBD2. The V segment lost 1 base and the J segment 9 bases; nucleotides outside the gene matches: 8. The CDR3 totals 15 residues. Looked up from germline, CDR1 is SGHAT and CDR2 is FQNNGV. CDR3 sequence (DNA): TGTGCCAGCAGCTTAGGCGGGAGGGCGGAAAGGACGCAGTATTTT. Amino acid sequence: CASSLGGRAERTQYF.